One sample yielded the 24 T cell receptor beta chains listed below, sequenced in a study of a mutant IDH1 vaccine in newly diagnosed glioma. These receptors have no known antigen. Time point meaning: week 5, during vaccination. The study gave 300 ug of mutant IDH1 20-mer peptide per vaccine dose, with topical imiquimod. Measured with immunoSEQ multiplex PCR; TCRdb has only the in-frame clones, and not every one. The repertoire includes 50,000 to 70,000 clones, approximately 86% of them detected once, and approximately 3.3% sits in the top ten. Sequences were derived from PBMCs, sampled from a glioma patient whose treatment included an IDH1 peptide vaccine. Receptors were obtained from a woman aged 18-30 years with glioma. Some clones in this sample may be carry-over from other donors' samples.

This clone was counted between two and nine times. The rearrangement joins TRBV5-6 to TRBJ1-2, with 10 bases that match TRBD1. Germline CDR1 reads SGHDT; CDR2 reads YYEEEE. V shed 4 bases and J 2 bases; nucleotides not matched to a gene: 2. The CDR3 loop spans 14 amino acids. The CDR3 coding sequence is TGTGCCAGCAGCCCGGACAGGGGGAACTATGGCTACACCTTC. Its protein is CASSPDRGNYGYTF. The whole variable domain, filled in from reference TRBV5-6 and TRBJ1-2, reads DAGVTQSPTHLIKTRGQQVTLRCSPKSGHDTVSWYQQALGQGPQFIFQYYEEEERQRGNFPDRFSGHQFPNYSSELNVNALLLGDSALYLCASSPDRGNYGYTFGSGTRLTVV.

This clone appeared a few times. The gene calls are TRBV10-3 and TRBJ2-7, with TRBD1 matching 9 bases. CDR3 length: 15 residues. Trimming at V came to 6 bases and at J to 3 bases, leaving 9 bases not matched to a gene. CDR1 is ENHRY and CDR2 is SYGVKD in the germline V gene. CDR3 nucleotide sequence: TGTGCCATCAGGGACCCGACAGGGGGGTTCTACGAGCAGTACTTC. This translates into CAIRDPTGGFYEQYF.

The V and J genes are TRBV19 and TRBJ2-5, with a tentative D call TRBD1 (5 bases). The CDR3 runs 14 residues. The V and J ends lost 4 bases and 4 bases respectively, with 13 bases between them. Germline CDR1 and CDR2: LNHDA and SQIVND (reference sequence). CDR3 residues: CASSSIGAPETQYF. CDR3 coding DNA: TGTGCCAGTAGTAGTATAGGGGCTCCAGAGACCCAGTACTTC. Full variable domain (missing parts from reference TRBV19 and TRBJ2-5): DGGITQSPKYLFRKEGQNVTLSCEQNLNHDAMYWYRQDPGQGLRLIYYSQIVNDFQKGDIAEGYSVSREKKESFPLTVTSAQKNPTAFYLCASSSIGAPETQYFGPGTRLLVL.

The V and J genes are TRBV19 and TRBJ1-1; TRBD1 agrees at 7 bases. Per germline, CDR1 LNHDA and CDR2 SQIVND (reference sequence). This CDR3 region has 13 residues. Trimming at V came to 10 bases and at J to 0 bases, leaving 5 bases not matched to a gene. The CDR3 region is CATVTGMNTEAFF. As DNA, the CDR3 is TGTGCCACTGTGACAGGGATGAACACTGAAGCTTTCTTT.

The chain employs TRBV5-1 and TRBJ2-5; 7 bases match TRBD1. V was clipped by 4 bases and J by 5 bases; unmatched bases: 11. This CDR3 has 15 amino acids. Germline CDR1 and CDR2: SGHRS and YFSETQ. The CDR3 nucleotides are TGCGCCAGCAGCCTGTCGACAGGGATCATGGAGACCCAGTACTTC. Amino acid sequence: CASSLSTGIMETQYF.

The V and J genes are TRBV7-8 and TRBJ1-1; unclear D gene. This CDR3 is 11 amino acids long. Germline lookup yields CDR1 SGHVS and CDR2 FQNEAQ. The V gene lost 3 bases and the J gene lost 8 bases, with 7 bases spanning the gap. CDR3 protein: CASSLGGEAFF. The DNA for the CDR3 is TGTGCCAGCAGCTTGGGCGGCGAAGCTTTCTTT.

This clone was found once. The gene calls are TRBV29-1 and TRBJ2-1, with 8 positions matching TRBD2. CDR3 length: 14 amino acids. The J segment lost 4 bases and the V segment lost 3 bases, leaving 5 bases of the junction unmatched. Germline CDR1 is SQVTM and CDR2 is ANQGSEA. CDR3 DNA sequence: TGCAGCGTTGATCTAGCGGGCCTTTACAATGAGCAGTTCTTC. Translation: CSVDLAGLYNEQFF.

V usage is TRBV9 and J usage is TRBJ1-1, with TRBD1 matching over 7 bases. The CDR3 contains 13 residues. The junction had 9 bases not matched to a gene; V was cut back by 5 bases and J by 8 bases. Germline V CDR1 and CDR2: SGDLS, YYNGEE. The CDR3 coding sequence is TGTGCCAGCAGTTCCACAGGGGTATCCGAAGCTTTCTTT. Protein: CASSSTGVSEAFF.

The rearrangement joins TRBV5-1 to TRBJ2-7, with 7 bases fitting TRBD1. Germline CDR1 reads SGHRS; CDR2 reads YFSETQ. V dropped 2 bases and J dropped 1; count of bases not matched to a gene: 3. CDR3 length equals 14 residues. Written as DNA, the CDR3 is TGCGCCAGCAGCTTCAGACAGGGATCCTACGAGCAGTACTTC. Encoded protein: CASSFRQGSYEQYF.

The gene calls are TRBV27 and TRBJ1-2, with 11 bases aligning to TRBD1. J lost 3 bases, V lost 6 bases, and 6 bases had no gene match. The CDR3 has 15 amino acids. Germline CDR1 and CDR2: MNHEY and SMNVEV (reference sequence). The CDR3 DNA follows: TGTGCCAGCAGCGATTTGGGACAGGGGGACTATGGCTACACCTTC. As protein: CASSDLGQGDYGYTF.

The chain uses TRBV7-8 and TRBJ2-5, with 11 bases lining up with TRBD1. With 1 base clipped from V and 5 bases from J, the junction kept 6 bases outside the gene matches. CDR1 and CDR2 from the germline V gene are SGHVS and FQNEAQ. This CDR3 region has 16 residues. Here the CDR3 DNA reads TGTGCCAGCAGCTTAGGGGCGGGACAGGGGGGCGAGACCCAGTACTTC. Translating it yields CASSLGAGQGGETQYF.

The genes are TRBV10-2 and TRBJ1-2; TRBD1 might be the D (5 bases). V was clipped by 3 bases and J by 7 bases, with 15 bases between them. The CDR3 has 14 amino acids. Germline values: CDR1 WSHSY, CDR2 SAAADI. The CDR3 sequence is CASSEEAQGPGYTF. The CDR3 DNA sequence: TGCGCCAGCAGTGAAGAGGCGCAGGGCCCTGGCTACACCTTC.

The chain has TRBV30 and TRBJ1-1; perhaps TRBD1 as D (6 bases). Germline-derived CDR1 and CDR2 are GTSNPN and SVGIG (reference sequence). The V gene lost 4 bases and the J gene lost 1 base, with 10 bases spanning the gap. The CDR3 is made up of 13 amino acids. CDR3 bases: TGTGCCTGGAAGTTGGACAGGAACACTGAAGCTTTCTTT. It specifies CAWKLDRNTEAFF.

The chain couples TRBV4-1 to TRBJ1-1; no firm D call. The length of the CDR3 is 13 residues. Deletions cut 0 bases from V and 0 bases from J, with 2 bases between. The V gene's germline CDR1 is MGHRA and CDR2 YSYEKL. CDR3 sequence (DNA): TGCGCCAGCAGCCAAGAGGTGAACACTGAAGCTTTCTTT. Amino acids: CASSQEVNTEAFF.

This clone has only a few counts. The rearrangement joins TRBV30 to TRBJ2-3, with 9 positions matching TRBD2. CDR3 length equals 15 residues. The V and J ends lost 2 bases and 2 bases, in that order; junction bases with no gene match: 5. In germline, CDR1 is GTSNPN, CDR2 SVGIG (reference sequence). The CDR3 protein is CAWSKASGNTDTQYF. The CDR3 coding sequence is TGTGCCTGGAGTAAGGCTAGCGGGAACACAGATACGCAGTATTTT.

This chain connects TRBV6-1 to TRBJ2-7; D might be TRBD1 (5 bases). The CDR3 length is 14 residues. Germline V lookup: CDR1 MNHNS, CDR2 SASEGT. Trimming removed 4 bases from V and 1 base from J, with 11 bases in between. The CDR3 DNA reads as TGTGCCAGCAGTGTGGGCCACAGGTCCTACGAGCAGTACTTC. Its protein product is CASSVGHRSYEQYF.

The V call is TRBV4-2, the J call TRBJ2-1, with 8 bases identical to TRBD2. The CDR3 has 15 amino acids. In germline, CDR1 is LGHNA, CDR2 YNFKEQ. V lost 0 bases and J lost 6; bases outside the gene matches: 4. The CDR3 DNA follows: TGTGCCAGCAGCCAAGATCCTAGCGGGTCCAATGAGCAGTTCTTC. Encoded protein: CASSQDPSGSNEQFF.

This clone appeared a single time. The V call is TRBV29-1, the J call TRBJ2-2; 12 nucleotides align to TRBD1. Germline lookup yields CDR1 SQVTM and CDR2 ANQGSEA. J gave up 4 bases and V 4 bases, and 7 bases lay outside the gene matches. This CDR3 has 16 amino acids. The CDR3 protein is CSVVLPGQGATGELFF. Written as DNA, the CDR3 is TGCAGCGTTGTGCTTCCGGGACAGGGGGCCACCGGGGAGCTGTTTTTT.

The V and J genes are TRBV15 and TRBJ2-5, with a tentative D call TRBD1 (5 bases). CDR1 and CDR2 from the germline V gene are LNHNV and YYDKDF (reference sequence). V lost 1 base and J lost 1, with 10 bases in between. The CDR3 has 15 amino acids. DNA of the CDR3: TGTGCCACCAGCAGAGCAGGGCAGGGCCAAGAGACCCAGTACTTC. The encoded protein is CATSRAGQGQETQYF.

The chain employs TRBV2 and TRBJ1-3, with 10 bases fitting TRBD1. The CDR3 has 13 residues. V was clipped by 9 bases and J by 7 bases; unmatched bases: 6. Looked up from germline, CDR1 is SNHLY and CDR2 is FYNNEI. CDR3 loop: CARGQGTSNTIYF. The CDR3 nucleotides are TGTGCCAGGGGACAGGGGACAAGTAACACCATATATTTT. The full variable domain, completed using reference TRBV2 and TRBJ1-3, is EPEVTQTPSHQVTQMGQEVILRCVPISNHLYFYWYRQILGQKVEFLVSFYNNEISEKSEIFDDQFSVERPDGSNFTLKIRSTKLEDSAMYFCARGQGTSNTIYFGEGSWLTVV.

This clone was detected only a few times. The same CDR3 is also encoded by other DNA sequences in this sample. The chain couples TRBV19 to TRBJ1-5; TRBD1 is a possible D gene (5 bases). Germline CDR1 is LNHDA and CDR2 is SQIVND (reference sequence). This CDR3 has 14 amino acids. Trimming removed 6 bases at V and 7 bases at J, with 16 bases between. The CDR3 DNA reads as TGTGCCAGTAGAGCACGGGTCAGGGACCAGCCCCAGCATTTT. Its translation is CASRARVRDQPQHF.

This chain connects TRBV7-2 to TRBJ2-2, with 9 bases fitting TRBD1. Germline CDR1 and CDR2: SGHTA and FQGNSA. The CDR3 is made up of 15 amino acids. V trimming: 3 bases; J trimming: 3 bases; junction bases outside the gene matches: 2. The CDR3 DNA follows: TGTGCCAGCAGCTTTGGGACAGGGCACACCGGGGAGCTGTTTTTT. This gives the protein CASSFGTGHTGELFF.

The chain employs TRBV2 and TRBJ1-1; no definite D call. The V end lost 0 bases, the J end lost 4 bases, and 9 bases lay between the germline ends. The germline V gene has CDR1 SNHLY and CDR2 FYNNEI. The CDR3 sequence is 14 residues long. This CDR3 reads CASSEALVGTEAFF. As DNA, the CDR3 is TGTGCCAGCAGTGAAGCATTAGTGGGCACTGAAGCTTTCTTT.

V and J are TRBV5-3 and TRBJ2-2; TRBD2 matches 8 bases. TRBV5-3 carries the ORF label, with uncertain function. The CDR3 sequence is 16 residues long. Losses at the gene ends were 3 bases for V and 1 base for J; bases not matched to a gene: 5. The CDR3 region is CARSSTSGRNTGELFF. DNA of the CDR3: TGTGCCAGAAGCTCAACTAGCGGTCGGAACACCGGGGAGCTGTTTTTT.